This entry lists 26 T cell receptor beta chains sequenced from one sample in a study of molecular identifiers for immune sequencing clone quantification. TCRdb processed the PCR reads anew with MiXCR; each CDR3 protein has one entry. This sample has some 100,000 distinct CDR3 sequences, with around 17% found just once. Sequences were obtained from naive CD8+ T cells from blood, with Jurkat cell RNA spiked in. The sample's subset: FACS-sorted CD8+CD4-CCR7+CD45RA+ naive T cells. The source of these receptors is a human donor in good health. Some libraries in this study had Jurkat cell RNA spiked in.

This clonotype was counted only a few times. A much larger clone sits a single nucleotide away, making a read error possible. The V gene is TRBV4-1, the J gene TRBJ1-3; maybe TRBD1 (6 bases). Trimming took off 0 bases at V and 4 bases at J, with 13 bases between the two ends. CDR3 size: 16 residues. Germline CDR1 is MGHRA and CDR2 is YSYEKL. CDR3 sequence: CASSQETGTRGNTIYF. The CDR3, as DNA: TGCGCCAGCAGCCAAGAGACCGGGACAAGAGGAAACACCATATATTTT.

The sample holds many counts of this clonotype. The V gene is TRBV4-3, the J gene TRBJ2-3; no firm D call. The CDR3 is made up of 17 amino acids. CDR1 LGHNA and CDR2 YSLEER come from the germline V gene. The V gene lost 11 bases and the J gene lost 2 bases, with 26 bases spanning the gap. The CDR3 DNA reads TGCGCCCCTACCGCCGCCAGGTGCGGAGCCCTCACAGATACGCAGTATTTT. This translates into CAPTAARCGALTDTQYF.

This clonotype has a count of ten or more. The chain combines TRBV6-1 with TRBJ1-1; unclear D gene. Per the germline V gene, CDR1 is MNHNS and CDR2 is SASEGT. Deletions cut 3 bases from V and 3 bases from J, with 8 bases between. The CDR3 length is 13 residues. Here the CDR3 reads CASSDGQYTEAFF. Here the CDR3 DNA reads TGTGCCAGCAGTGACGGTCAATACACTGAAGCTTTCTTT.

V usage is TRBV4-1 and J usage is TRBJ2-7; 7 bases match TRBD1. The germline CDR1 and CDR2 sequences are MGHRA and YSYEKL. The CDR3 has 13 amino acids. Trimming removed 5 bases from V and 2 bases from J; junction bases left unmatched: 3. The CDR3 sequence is CASSDDRAYEQYF. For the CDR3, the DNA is TGCGCCAGCAGCGATGACAGGGCCTACGAGCAGTACTTC.

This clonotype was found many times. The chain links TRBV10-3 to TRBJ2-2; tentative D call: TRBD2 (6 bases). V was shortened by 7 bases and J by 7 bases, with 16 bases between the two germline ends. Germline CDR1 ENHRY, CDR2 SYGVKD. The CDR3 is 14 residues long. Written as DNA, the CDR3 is TGTGCCATCAATGGGCCGGAGGGCAACGGGGAGCTGTTTTTT. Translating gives CAINGPEGNGELFF.

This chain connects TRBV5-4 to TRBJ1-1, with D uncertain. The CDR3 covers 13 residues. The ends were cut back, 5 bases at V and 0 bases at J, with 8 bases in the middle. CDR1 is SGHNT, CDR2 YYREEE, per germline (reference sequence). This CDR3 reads CASSSELNTEAFF. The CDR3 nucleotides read TGTGCCAGCAGTTCCGAATTGAACACTGAAGCTTTCTTT.

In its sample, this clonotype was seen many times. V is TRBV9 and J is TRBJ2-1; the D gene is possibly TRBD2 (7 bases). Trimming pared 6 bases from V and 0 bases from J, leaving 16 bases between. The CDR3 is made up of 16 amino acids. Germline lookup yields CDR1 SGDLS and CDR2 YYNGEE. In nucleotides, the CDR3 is TGTGCCAGCAACCCGCTCGGGGGGCCCTCCTACAATGAGCAGTTCTTC. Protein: CASNPLGGPSYNEQFF. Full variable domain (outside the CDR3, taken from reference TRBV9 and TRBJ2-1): DSGVTQTPKHLITATGQRVTLRCSPRSGDLSVYWYQQSLDQGLQFLIQYYNGEERAKGNILERFSAQQFPDLHSELNLSSLELGDSALYFCASNPLGGPSYNEQFFGPGTRLTVL.

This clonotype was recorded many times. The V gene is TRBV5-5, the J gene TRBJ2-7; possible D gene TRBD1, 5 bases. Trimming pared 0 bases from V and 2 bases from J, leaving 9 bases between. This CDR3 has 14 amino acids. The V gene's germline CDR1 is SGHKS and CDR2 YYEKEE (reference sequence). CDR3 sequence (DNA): TGTGCCAGCAGCTTGGGGGGCCCACCCTACGAGCAGTACTTC. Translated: CASSLGGPPYEQYF.

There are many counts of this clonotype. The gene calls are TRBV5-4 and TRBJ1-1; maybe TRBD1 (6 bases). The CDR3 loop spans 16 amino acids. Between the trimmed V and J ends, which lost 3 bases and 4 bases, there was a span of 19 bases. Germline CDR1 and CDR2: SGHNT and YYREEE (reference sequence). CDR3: CASSSNSRGGGTEAFF. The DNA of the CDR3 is TGTGCCAGCAGCTCAAACTCAAGGGGGGGCGGCACTGAAGCTTTCTTT.

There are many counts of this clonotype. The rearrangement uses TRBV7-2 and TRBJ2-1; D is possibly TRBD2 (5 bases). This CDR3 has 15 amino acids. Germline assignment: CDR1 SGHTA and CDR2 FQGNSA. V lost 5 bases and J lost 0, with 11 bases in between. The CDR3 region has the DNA TGTGCCAGCAGCCCTGGACTCAGCTCCTACAATGAGCAGTTCTTC. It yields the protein CASSPGLSSYNEQFF.

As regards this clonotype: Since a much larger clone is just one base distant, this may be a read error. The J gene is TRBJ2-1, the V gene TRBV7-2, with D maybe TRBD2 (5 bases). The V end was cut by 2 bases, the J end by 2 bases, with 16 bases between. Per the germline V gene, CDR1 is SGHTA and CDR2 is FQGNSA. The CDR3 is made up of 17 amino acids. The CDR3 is CASSLLGGWSPYNEQFF. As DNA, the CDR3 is TGTGCCAGCAGCTTATTGGGCGGGTGGAGCCCCTACAATGAGCAGTTCTTC.

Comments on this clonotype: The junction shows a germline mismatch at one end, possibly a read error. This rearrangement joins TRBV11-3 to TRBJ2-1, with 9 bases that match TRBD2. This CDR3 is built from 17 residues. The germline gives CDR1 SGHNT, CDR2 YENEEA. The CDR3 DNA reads TGTGCCAGCAGCCCAAAGACTAGCGGAGATTTATACAGTGAGCAGTTCTTC. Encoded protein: CASSPKTSGDLYSEQFF.

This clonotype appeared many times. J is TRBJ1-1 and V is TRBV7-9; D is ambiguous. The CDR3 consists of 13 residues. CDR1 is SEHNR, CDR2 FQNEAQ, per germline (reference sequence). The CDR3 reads CVLPGVGNTEAFF. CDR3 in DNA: TGTGTCCTCCCGGGAGTCGGGAACACTGAAGCTTTCTTT.

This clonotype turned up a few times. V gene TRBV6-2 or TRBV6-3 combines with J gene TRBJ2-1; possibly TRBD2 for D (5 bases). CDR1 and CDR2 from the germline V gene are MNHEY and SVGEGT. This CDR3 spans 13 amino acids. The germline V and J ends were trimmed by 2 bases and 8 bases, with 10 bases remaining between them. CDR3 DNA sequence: TGTGCCAGCAGTTACGTGCGGGCTGATGAGCAGTTCTTC. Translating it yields CASSYVRADEQFF.

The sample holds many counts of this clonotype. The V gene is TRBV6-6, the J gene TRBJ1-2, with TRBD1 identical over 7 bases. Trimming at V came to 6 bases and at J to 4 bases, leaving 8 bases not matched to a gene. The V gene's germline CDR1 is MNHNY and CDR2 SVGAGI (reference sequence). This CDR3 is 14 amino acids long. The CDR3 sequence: CASSRTGEGYGYTF. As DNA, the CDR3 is TGTGCCAGCAGCCGGACAGGAGAGGGCTATGGCTACACCTTC.

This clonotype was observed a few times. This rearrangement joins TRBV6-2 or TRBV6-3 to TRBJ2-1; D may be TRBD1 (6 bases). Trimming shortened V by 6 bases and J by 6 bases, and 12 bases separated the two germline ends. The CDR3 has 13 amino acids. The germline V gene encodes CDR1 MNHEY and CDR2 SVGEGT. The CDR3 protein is CASSSGQFNEQFF. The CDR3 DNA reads TGTGCCAGCAGCTCCGGACAGTTCAATGAGCAGTTCTTC.

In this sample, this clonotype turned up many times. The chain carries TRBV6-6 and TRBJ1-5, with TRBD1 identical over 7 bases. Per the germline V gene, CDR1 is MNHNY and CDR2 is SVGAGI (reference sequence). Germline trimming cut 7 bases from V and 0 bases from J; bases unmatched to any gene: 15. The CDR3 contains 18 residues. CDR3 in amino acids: CASITSGTDTYSNQPQHF. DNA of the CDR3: TGTGCCAGCATTACCTCCGGGACAGACACTTATAGCAATCAGCCCCAGCATTTT.

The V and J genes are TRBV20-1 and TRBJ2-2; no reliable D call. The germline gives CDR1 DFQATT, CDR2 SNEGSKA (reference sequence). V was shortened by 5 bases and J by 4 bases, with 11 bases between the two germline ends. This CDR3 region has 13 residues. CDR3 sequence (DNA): TGCAGTGCTGGGCAGTTGAGCACCGGGGAGCTGTTTTTT. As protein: CSAGQLSTGELFF.

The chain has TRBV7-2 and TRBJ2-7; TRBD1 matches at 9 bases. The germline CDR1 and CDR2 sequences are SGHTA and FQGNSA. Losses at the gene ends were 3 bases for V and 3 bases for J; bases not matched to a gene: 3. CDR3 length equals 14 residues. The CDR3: CASSFGTGIYEQYF. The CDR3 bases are TGTGCCAGCAGCTTCGGGACAGGGATCTACGAGCAGTACTTC.

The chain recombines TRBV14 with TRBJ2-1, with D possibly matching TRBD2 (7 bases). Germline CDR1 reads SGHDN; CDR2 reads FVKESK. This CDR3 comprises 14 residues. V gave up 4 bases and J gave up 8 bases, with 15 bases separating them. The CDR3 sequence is CASSRITGRDEQFF. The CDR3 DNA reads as TGTGCCAGCAGCCGAATTACAGGGAGGGATGAGCAGTTCTTC.

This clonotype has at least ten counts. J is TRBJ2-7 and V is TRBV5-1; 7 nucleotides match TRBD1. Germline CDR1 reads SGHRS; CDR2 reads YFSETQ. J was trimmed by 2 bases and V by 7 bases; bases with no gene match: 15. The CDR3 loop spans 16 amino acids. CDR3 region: CASQPARDSATYEQYF. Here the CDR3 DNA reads TGCGCCAGCCAACCCGCACGGGACAGTGCTACCTACGAGCAGTACTTC.

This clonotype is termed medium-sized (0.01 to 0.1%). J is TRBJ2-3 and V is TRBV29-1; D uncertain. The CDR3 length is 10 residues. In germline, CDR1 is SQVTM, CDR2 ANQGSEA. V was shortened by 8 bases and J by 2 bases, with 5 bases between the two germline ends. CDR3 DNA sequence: TGCAGCATCACCACAGATACGCAGTATTTT. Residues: CSITTDTQYF.

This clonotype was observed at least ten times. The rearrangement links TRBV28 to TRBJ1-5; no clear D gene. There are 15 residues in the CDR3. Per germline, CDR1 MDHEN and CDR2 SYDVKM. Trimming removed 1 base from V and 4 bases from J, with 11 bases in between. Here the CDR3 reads CASSLLAGGNQPQHF. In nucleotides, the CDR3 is TGTGCCAGCAGTTTATTGGCAGGAGGAAATCAGCCCCAGCATTTT.

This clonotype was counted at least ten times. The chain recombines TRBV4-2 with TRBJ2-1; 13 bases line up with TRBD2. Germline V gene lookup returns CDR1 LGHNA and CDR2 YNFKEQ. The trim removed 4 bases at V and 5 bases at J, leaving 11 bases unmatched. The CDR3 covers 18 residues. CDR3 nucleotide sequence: TGTGCCAGCAGCCGGGTAAACGGACTAGCGGGAGATAACAATGAGCAGTTCTTC. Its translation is CASSRVNGLAGDNNEQFF.

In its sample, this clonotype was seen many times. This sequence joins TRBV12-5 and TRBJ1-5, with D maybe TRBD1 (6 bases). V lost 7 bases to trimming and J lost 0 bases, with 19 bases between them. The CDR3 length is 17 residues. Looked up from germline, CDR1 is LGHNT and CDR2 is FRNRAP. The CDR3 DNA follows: TGTGCTAGTGCCCCCCCCGGACAGTTCAATAGCAATCAGCCCCAGCATTTT. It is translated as CASAPPGQFNSNQPQHF.

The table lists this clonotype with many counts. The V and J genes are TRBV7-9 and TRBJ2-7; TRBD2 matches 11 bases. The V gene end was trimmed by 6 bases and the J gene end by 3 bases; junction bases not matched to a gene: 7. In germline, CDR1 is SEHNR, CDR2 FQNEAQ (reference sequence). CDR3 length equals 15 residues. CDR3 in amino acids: CASSSGLAEDYEQYF. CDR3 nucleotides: TGTGCCAGCAGTTCGGGACTAGCGGAGGACTACGAGCAGTACTTC.